What follows are 23 T cell receptor beta chains derived from one specimen sequenced in a study of T-cell reconstitution after alpha-beta-depleted transplantation in children. Unique molecular identifiers tagged the TCRbeta library. TCRdb called the PCR reads again in MiXCR, with one record for every CDR3 protein. Of roughly 200,000 distinct CDR3 sequences in the sample, around 9.5% were seen once. The input for sequencing was PBMCs from the stem cell graft donor, taken from the stem cell graft. All receptors derive from a human donor who donated a stem cell graft to a child with acute lymphoblastic leukemia.

This clonotype occurred a few times. This sequence joins TRBV12-3 or TRBV12-4 and TRBJ1-5, with 7 bases that match TRBD1. The ends lost 8 bases at V and 5 bases at J; junction bases unmatched: 9. The CDR3 length is 14 residues. For the CDR3, the DNA is TGTGCCAGCTACCGAGGGACAGACGATCAGCCCCAGCATTTT. Its translation is CASYRGTDDQPQHF.

This clonotype was seen only a few times. The chain has TRBV13 and TRBJ2-4; 7 positions agree with TRBD1. CDR1 PRHDT and CDR2 FYEKMQ come from the germline V gene (reference sequence). J was trimmed by 6 bases and V by 5 bases; bases with no gene match: 16. CDR3 length: 17 residues. The CDR3 nucleotides read TGTGCCAGCAGCCGACAGGGACAAGGGGCCTCCTCAAACATTCAGTACTTC. It translates to CASSRQGQGASSNIQYF.

In this sample, this clonotype turned up many times. The rearrangement joins TRBV7-6 to TRBJ2-6, with D perhaps TRBD1 (5 bases). There are 19 residues in the CDR3. Deletions cut 5 bases from V and 0 bases from J, with 20 bases between. The germline V gene encodes CDR1 SGHVS and CDR2 FNYEAQ. CDR3 sequence: CASSPNQGLSLSGANVLTF. The CDR3 nucleotides read TGTGCCAGCAGCCCCAATCAGGGATTGTCCCTCTCTGGGGCCAACGTCCTGACTTTC.

This clonotype showed up just a few times. J is TRBJ1-1 and V is TRBV4-1; perhaps TRBD1 as D (5 bases). Germline V gene lookup returns CDR1 MGHRA and CDR2 YSYEKL. V dropped 0 bases and J dropped 0 bases, with 8 bases sitting between them. The CDR3 extends over 15 amino acids. The CDR3, as DNA: TGCGCCAGCAGCCAAGAGGGACCGATGAACACTGAAGCTTTCTTT. Its translation: CASSQEGPMNTEAFF.

This clonotype came up a few times. V gene TRBV10-3 combines with J gene TRBJ1-1; 8 nucleotides match TRBD1. Looked up from germline, CDR1 is ENHRY and CDR2 is SYGVKD. The CDR3 extends over 16 amino acids. V was pared by 5 bases and J by 0 bases, with 8 bases of the junction left unmatched. The CDR3 region has the DNA TGTGCCATCAGTACAGGGGGTCCGGGTGTGAACACTGAAGCTTTCTTT. Encoded protein: CAISTGGPGVNTEAFF.

The chain uses TRBV6-2 or TRBV6-3 and TRBJ1-5; D is unresolved. V gave up 4 bases and J gave up 3 bases, with 10 bases separating them. The germline V gene encodes CDR1 MNHEY and CDR2 SVGEGT. The CDR3 is 14 amino acids. This CDR3 is CASSSPIDNQPQHF. Written as DNA, the CDR3 is TGTGCCAGCAGTTCTCCAATCGACAATCAGCCCCAGCATTTT.

In this sample, this clonotype turned up a few times. This chain uses TRBV7-9 with TRBJ2-7; D is perhaps TRBD1 (6 bases). Trimming shortened V by 5 bases and J by 1 base, and 12 bases separated the two germline ends. CDR3 length: 14 amino acids. From germline, CDR1 is SEHNR and CDR2 FQNEAQ (reference sequence). CDR3 coding DNA: TGTGCCAGCAGCGACCAGGGGAGTTCCTACGAGCAGTACTTC. Its protein product is CASSDQGSSYEQYF.

The J gene is TRBJ1-5, the V gene TRBV29-1; 7 bases match TRBD1. With 6 bases clipped from V and 3 bases from J, the junction kept 5 bases outside the gene matches. The CDR3 contains 13 residues. The V gene's germline CDR1 is SQVTM and CDR2 ANQGSEA. CDR3 sequence (DNA): TGCAGCGTGGGGGACAGTCCCAATCAGCCCCAGCATTTT. The encoded protein is CSVGDSPNQPQHF.

The chain has TRBV20-1 and TRBJ2-3; maybe TRBD2 (6 bases). This CDR3 is 13 amino acids long. V lost 5 bases, J lost 9 bases, and 18 bases lay in between. Per germline, CDR1 DFQATT and CDR2 SNEGSKA (reference sequence). This CDR3 reads CSAPWATGGTQYF. CDR3 nucleotide sequence: TGCAGTGCTCCGTGGGCAACCGGGGGAACGCAGTATTTT.

This clonotype has just a few counts. V is TRBV7-2 and J is TRBJ1-2; no clear D gene. V gave up 0 bases and J gave up 7 bases, with 12 bases separating them. From germline, CDR1 is SGHTA and CDR2 FQGNSA. The CDR3 extends over 14 amino acids. This CDR3 is CASSLANLEGGYTF. The CDR3 DNA reads as TGTGCCAGCAGCTTAGCAAACCTTGAGGGTGGCTACACCTTC.

This clonotype appeared many times. V is TRBV11-2 and J is TRBJ2-5, with no clear D. CDR1 is SGHAT and CDR2 is FQNNGV in the germline V gene. The CDR3 covers 14 residues. V lost 1 base to trimming and J lost 4 bases, with 10 bases between them. CDR3 in amino acids: CASSLARQTETQYF. The CDR3 nucleotides read TGTGCCAGCAGCTTAGCGAGGCAGACAGAGACCCAGTACTTC.

Many counts were recorded for this clonotype. The V gene is TRBV5-1, the J gene TRBJ1-5, with 8 bases aligning to TRBD1. Looked up from germline, CDR1 is SGHRS and CDR2 is YFSETQ. The CDR3 has 13 amino acids. Trimming cost V 5 bases and J 5 bases; bases outside gene matches: 3. The CDR3 loop reads CASRDRADQPQHF. The CDR3 DNA sequence: TGCGCCAGCAGGGACAGGGCCGATCAGCCCCAGCATTTT.

Only a few counts were recorded for this clonotype. The rearrangement uses TRBV18 and TRBJ2-1; the match to TRBD1 covers 8 bases. The CDR3 is made up of 15 amino acids. CDR1 is KGHSH and CDR2 is LQKENI in the germline V gene. Losses at the gene ends were 6 bases for V and 5 bases for J; bases not matched to a gene: 9. The CDR3 region is CASSPGQVGDNEQFF. In DNA form, the CDR3 reads TGTGCCAGCTCCCCGGGACAGGTCGGGGACAATGAGCAGTTCTTC.

This clonotype showed up many times. V and J are TRBV7-8 and TRBJ1-6, with 7 bases that match TRBD1. Germline loops: CDR1 SGHVS, CDR2 FQNEAQ. There are 18 residues in the CDR3. V dropped 5 bases and J dropped 10; count of bases not matched to a gene: 20. The CDR3 here is CASSLFMRGGRFLSPLHF. The CDR3 region has the DNA TGTGCCAGCAGCCTATTTATGAGAGGGGGCAGATTCCTATCACCCCTCCACTTT.

The chain has TRBV4-2 and TRBJ2-5, with 8 bases aligning to TRBD1. After removal of 4 bases from V and 6 bases from J, the junction contained 10 bases not matched to a gene. CDR3 size: 15 residues. Germline CDR1 is LGHNA and CDR2 is YNFKEQ. CDR3 coding DNA: TGTGCCAGCAGCCGGGAGAGGACAGGGCTGCAGACCCAGTACTTC. Translating it yields CASSRERTGLQTQYF.

The J gene is TRBJ1-6, the V gene TRBV5-1, with 7 bases identical to TRBD1. The germline V gene has CDR1 SGHRS and CDR2 YFSETQ. This CDR3 spans 14 amino acids. Germline trimming cut 4 bases from V and 10 bases from J; bases unmatched to any gene: 8. The CDR3 DNA is TGCGCCAGCAGCCAAGACAGGGAGGGATCACCCCTCCACTTT. Its translation: CASSQDREGSPLHF.

This clonotype was seen at least ten times. The chain carries TRBV7-9 and TRBJ1-4; D may be TRBD1 (6 bases). V lost 5 bases, J lost 8 bases, and 21 bases lay in between. The CDR3 has 16 residues. Germline V gene sequence: CDR1 SEHNR, CDR2 FQNEAQ (reference sequence). CDR3 nucleotides: TGTGCCAGCAGCGGACCGAGGTCAGGGGCAGACGAAAAACTGTTTTTT. This sequence encodes CASSGPRSGADEKLFF.

In its sample, this clonotype was seen many times. The chain joins TRBV5-1 to TRBJ1-3, with 9 bases lining up with TRBD1. Germline CDR1 is SGHRS and CDR2 is YFSETQ. The CDR3 totals 15 residues. V gave up 4 bases and J gave up 4 bases; unmatched junction bases: 6. DNA of the CDR3: TGCGCCAGCAGCCCGAACAGGGGGCCAGGAAACACCATATATTTT. It translates to CASSPNRGPGNTIYF. The whole variable domain, remainder taken from reference TRBV5-1 and TRBJ1-3, is KAGVTQTPRYLIKTRGQQVTLSCSPISGHRSVSWYQQTPGQGLQFLFEYFSETQRNKGNFPGRFSGRQFSNSRSEMNVSTLELGDSALYLCASSPNRGPGNTIYFGEGSWLTVV.

The rearrangement uses TRBV4-1 and TRBJ1-1, with D possibly TRBD1 on 5 matching bases. This CDR3 comprises 16 residues. V was trimmed by 4 bases and J by 12 bases, leaving 27 bases between them. Germline V lookup: CDR1 MGHRA, CDR2 YSYEKL. CDR3: CASSPDSNSGRAKPFF. CDR3 bases: TGCGCCAGCAGCCCTGACTCCAATTCGGGCAGGGCGAAACCTTTCTTT.

In its sample, this clonotype was seen many times. This chain uses TRBV20-1 with TRBJ1-4; 8 bases are shared with TRBD1. Trimming cost V 3 bases and J 3 bases; bases outside gene matches: 9. Germline V gives CDR1 DFQATT, CDR2 SNEGSKA (reference sequence). The CDR3 spans 16 residues. CDR3 DNA sequence: TGCAGTGCTAGTAACCGTCGGACAGGGCCTAATGAAAAACTGTTTTTT. Protein: CSASNRRTGPNEKLFF.

This clonotype has a count of ten or more. This chain connects TRBV7-9 to TRBJ1-1, with D hard to call. Germline V lookup: CDR1 SEHNR, CDR2 FQNEAQ (reference sequence). V was clipped by 1 base and J by 4 bases, with 10 bases between them. This CDR3 spans 14 amino acids. The CDR3 region has the DNA TGTGCCAGCAGCTTAGTTCTGTCAGGCACTGAAGCTTTCTTT. Residues: CASSLVLSGTEAFF.

This clonotype was observed many times. V gene TRBV12-3 or TRBV12-4 combines with J gene TRBJ2-1; TRBD2 is a possible D gene (5 bases). The CDR3 is 14 amino acids. The V end was cut by 1 base, the J end by 8 bases, with 12 bases between. DNA of the CDR3: TGTGCCAGCAGTTTAGGCCTCCGGGATCATGAGCAGTTCTTC. It codes for CASSLGLRDHEQFF.

In its sample, this clonotype was seen a few times. The chain has TRBV12-3 or TRBV12-4 and TRBJ2-7; 9 bases agree with TRBD1. The V segment lost 4 bases and the J segment 4 bases; nucleotides outside the gene matches: 5. CDR3 size: 14 residues. In nucleotides, the CDR3 is TGTGCCAGCAGTTACCGGGACAGGGTGTACGAGCAGTACTTC. Translated, it gives CASSYRDRVYEQYF.